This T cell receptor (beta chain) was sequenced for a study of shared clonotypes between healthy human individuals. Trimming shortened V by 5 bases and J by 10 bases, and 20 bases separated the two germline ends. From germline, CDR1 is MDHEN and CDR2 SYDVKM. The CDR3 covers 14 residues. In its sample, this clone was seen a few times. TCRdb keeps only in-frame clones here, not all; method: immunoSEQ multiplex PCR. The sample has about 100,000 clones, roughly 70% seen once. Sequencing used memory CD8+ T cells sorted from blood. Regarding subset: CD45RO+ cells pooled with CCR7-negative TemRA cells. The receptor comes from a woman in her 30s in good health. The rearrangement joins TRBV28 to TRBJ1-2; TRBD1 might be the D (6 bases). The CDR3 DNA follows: TGTGCCAGCAGTCCATCCCGGGGGCAGGATTACTACACCTTC. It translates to CASSPSRGQDYYTF.